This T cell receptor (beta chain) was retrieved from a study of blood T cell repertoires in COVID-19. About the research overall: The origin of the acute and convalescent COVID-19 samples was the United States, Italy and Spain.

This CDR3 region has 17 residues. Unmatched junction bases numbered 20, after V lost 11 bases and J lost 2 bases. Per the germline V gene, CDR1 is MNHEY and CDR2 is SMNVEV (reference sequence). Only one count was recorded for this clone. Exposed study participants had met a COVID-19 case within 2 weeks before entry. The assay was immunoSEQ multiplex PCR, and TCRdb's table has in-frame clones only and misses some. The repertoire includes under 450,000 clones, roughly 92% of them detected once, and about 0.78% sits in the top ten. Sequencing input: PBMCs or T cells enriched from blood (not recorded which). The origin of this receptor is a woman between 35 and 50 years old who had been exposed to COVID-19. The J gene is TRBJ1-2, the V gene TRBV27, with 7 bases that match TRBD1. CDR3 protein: CAGTKWASGGINYGYTF. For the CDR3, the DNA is TGTGCCGGCACAAAGTGGGCTTCAGGGGGGATAAACTATGGCTACACCTTC.